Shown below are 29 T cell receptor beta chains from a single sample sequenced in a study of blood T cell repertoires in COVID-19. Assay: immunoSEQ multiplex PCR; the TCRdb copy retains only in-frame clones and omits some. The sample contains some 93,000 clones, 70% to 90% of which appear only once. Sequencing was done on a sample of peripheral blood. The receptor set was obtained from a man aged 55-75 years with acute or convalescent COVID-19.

The CDR3 loop is CASSQEIWGGGTGELFF. The DNA for the CDR3 is TGCGCCAGCAGCCAAGAAATTTGGGGGGGAGGCACCGGGGAGCTGTTTTTT. This sequence joins TRBV4-3 and TRBJ2-2; TRBD2 aligns across 7 bases. The CDR3 runs to 17 residues. With 0 bases clipped from V and 4 bases from J, the junction kept 8 bases outside the gene matches. Per germline, CDR1 LGHNA and CDR2 YSLEER.

The CDR3 DNA reads as TGTGCCAGCAGTCGGACAGGGGGATTAGGCTACACCTTC. It is translated as CASSRTGGLGYTF. The V and J genes are TRBV6-5 and TRBJ1-2, with 10 bases fitting TRBD1. This CDR3 contains 13 residues. The J segment lost 8 bases and the V segment lost 5 bases, leaving 5 bases of the junction unmatched. Germline CDR1 reads MNHEY; CDR2 reads SVGAGI.

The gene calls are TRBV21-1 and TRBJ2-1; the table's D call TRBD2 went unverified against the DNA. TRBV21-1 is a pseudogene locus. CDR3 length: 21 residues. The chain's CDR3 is CASSKRFAGLAGETAFHEQFF. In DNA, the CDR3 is TGTGCCAGCAGCAAACGGTTCGCGGGACTAGCGGGAGAAACTGCATTCCATGAGCAGTTCTTC.

The CDR3 sequence: CASSLVGLAGAYEQYF. CDR3 nucleotides: TGTGCCAGCAGCTTGGTAGGGTTAGCGGGAGCCTACGAGCAGTACTTC. The V and J genes are TRBV5-6 and TRBJ2-7; TRBD2 aligns across 9 bases. There are 16 residues in the CDR3. The germline gives CDR1 SGHDT, CDR2 YYEEEE. The V and J ends lost 0 bases and 2 bases, in that order; junction bases with no gene match: 6. The full variable domain, its missing parts supplied by reference TRBV5-6 and TRBJ2-7, is DAGVTQSPTHLIKTRGQQVTLRCSPKSGHDTVSWYQQALGQGPQFIFQYYEEEERQRGNFPDRFSGHQFPNYSSELNVNALLLGDSALYLCASSLVGLAGAYEQYFGPGTRLTVT.

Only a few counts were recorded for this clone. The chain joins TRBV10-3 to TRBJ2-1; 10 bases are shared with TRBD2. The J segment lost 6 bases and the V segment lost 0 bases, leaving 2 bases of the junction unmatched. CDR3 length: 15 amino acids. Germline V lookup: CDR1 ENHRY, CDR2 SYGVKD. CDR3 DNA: TGTGCCATCAGTGAGTCTAGCGGGGGGTTCAATGAGCAGTTCTTC. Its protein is CAISESSGGFNEQFF.

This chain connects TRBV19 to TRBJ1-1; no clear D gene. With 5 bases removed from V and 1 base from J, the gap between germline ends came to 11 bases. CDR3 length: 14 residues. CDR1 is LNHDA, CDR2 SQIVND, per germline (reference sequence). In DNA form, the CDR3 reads TGTGCCAGTAGTTCTAGTCAGTGGAACACTGAAGCTTTCTTT. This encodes CASSSSQWNTEAFF.

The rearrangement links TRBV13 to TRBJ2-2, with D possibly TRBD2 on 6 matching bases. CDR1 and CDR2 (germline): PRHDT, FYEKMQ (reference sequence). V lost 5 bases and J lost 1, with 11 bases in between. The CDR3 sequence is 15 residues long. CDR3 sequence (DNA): TGTGCCAGCAGCGAATTAGCGGAGAACACCGGGGAGCTGTTTTTT. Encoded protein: CASSELAENTGELFF. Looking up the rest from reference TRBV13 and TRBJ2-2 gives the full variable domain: AAGVIQSPRHLIKEKRETATLKCYPIPRHDTVYWYQQGPGQDPQFLISFYEKMQSDKGSIPDRFSAQQFSDYHSELNMSSLELGDSALYFCASSELAENTGELFFGEGSRLTVL.

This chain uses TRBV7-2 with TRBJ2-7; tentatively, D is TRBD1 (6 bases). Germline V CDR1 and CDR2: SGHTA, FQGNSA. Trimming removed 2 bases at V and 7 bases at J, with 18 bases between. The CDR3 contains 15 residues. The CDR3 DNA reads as TGTGCCAGCAGCTTATCTACTCCAGGGGCGGGTGAGCAGTACTTC. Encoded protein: CASSLSTPGAGEQYF.

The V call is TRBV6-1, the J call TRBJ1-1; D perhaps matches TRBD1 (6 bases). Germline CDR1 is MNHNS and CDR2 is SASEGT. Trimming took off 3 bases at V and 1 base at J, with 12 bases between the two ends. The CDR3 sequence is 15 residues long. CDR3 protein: CASSESWTANTEAFF. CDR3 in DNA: TGTGCCAGCAGTGAGTCTTGGACAGCGAACACTGAAGCTTTCTTT.

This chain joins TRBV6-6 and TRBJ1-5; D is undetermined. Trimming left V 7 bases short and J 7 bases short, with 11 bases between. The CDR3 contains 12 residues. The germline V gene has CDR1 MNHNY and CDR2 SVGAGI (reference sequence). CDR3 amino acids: CASTDPGQPQHF. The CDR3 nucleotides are TGTGCCAGCACAGACCCGGGGCAGCCCCAGCATTTT.

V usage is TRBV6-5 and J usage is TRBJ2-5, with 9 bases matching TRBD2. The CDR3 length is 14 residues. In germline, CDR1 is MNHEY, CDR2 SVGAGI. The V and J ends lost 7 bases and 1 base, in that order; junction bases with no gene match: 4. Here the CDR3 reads CASILAGAQETQYF. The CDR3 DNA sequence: TGTGCCAGCATTTTAGCGGGGGCCCAAGAGACCCAGTACTTC.

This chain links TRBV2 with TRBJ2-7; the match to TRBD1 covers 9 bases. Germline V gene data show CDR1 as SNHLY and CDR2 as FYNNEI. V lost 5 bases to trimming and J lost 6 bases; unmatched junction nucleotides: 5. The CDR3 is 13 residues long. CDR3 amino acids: CASSRDREGEQYF. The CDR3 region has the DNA TGTGCCAGCAGTCGGGACAGGGAGGGCGAGCAGTACTTC.

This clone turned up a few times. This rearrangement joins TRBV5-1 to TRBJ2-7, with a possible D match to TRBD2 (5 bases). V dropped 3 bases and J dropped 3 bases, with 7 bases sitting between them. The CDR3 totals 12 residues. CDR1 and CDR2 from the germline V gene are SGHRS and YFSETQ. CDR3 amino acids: CASSSGLYEQYF. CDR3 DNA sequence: TGCGCCAGCAGCTCAGGACTCTACGAGCAGTACTTC.

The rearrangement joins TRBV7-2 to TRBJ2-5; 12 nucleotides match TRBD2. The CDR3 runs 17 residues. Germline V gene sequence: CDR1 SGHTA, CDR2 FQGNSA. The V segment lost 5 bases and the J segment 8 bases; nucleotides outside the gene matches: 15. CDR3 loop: CASSLGSGLAGGGTQYF. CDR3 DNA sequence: TGTGCCAGCAGCCTCGGTTCAGGGCTAGCGGGAGGGGGAACCCAGTACTTC.

CDR3 nucleotides: TGTGCCTGGAGTACACACAGGGGCATAGTCGCTGAGCAGTTCTTC. Amino acids: CAWSTHRGIVAEQFF. The V gene is TRBV30, the J gene TRBJ2-1; 7 nucleotides align to TRBD1. V shed 2 bases, J shed 9 bases, and the junction held 13 bases outside the gene matches. The CDR3 spans 15 residues. CDR1 is GTSNPN, CDR2 SVGIG, per germline (reference sequence).

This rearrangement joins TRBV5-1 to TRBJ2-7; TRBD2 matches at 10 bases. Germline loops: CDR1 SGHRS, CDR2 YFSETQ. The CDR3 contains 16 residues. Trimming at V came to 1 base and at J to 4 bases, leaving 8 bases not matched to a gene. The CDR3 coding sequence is TGCGCCAGCAGCTTGAATAGCGGGAGGAATATATACGAGCAGTACTTC. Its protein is CASSLNSGRNIYEQYF.

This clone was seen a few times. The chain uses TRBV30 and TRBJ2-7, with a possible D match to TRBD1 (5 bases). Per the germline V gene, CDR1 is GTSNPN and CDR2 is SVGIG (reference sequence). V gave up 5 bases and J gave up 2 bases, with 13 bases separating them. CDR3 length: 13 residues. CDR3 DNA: TGTGCCTGGGGCCAGGACACAGCCTACGAGCAGTACTTC. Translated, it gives CAWGQDTAYEQYF.

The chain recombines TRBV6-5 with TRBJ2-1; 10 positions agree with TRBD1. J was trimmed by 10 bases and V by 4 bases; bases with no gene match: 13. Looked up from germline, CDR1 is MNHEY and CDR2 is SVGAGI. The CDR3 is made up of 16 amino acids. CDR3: CASSLIGQGVLREQFF. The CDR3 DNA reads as TGTGCCAGCAGTTTAATAGGACAGGGGGTTCTAAGGGAGCAGTTCTTC.

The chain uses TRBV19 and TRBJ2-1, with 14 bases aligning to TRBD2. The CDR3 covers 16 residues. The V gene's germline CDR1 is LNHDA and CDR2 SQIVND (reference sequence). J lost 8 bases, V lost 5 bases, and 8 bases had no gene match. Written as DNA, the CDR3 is TGTGCCAGTAGTGGCGGACTAGCGGGAGGATGGGATGAGCAGTTCTTC. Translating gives CASSGGLAGGWDEQFF.

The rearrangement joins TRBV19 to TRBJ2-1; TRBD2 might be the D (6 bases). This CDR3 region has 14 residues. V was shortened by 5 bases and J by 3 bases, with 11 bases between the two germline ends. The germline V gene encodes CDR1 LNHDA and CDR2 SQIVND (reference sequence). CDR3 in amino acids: CASSRELNYNEQFF. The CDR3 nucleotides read TGTGCCAGTAGTCGGGAGCTTAACTACAATGAGCAGTTCTTC.

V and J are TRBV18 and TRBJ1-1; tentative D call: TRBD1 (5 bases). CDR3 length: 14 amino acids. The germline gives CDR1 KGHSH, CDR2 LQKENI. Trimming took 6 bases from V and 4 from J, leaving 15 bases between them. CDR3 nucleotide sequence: TGTGCCAGCTCCCCCGGCAGGGAGGGCACTGAAGCTTTCTTT. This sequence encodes CASSPGREGTEAFF.

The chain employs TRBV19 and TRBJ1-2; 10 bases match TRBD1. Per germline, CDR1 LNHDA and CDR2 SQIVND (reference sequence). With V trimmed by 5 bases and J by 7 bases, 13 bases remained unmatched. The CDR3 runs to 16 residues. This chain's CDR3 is CASSDYVGQGGGGYTF. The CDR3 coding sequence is TGTGCCAGTAGTGACTATGTCGGACAGGGGGGTGGTGGCTACACCTTC.

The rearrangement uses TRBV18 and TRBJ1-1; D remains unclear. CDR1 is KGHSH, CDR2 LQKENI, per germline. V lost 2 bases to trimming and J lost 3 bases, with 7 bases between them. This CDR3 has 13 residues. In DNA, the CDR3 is TGTGCCAGCTCACCATTTAGTGACACTGAAGCTTTCTTT. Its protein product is CASSPFSDTEAFF.

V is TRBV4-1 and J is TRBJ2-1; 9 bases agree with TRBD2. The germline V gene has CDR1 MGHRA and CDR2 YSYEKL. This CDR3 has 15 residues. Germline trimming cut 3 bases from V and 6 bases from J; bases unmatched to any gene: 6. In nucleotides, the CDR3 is TGCGCCAGCAGCCATAGAGTAGCGGGAGTCAATGAGCAGTTCTTC. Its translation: CASSHRVAGVNEQFF.

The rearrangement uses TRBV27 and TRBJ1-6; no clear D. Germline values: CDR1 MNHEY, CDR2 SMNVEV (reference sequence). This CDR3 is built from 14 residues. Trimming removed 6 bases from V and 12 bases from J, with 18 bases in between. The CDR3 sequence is CASRALPDGGPLHF. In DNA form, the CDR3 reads TGTGCCAGCAGGGCTCTACCCGACGGCGGACCCCTCCACTTT.

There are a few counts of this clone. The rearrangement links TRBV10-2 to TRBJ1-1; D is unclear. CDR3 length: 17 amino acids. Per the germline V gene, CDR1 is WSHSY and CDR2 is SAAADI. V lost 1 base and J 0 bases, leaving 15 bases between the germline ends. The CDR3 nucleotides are TGCGCCAGCAGTGAGTATTTCCCAGGAAAGATGAACACTGAAGCTTTCTTT. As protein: CASSEYFPGKMNTEAFF.

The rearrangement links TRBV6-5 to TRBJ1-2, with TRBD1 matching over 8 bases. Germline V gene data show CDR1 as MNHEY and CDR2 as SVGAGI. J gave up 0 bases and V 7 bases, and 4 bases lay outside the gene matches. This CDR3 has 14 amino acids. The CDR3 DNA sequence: TGTGCCAGCAAACTGACAGGGGCTAACTATGGCTACACCTTC. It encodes CASKLTGANYGYTF.

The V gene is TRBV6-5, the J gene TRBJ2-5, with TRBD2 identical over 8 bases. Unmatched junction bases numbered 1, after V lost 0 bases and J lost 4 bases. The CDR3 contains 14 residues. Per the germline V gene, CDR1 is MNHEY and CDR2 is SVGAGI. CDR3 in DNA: TGTGCCAGCAGTTACTCGACTAGCGCAGAGACCCAGTACTTC. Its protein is CASSYSTSAETQYF.

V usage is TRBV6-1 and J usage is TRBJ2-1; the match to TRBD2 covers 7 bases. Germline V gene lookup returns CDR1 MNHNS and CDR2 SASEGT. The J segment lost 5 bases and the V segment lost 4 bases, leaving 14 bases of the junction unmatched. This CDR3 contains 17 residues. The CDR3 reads CASSVPTGREFNNEQFF. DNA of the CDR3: TGTGCCAGCAGTGTTCCCACGGGGCGGGAGTTCAACAATGAGCAGTTCTTC.